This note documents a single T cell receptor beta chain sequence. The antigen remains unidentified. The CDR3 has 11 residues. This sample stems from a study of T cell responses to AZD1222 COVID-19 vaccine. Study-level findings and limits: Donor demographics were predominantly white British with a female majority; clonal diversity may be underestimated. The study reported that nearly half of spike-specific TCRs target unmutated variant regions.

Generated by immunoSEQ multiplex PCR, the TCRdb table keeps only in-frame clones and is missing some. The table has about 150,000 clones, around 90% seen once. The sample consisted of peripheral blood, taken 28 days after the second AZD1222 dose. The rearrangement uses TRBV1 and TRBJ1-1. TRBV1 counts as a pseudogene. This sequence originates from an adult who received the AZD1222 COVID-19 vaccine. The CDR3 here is CTSSQVTEAFF. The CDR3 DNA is TGCACCAGCAGCCAAGTCACTGAAGCTTTCTTT.